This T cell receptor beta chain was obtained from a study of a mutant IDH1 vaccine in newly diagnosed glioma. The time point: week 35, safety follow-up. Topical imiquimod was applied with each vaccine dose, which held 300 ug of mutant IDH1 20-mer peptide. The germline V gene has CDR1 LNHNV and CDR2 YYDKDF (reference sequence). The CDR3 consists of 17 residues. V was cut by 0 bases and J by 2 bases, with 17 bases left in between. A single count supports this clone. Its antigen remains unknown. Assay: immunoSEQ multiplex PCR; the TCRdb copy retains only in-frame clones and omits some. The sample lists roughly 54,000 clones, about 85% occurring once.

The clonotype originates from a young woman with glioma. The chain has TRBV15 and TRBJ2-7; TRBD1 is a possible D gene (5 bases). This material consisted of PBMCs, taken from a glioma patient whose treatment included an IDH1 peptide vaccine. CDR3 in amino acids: CATSRDVQGQQPYEQYF. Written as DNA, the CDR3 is TGTGCCACCAGCAGAGATGTGCAGGGCCAGCAACCCTACGAGCAGTACTTC.